These T cell receptor beta chains were read from a single sample in a study of blood T cell repertoires in COVID-19. Some clones are missing from TCRdb's copy, which holds only in-frame ones; the method was immunoSEQ multiplex PCR. The profile shows 95,000 to 110,000 clones, approximately 80% of them singletons. What was sequenced was peripheral blood. The receptors stem from a man aged 60 to 75 with acute or convalescent COVID-19. CDR3s include the opening cysteine and the closing phenylalanine or tryptophan. The D gene is left open where the match is weak. Not all rows give a size; the values are once, few, many and, for expanded clones, a class.

d_gene: -; v_gene: TRBV10-3; abundance: -; j_gene: TRBJ1-5; CDR3nt: TGTGCCATCAGGGGTGAAGGGGCGCCCCAGCATTTT; CDR3aa: CAIRGEGAPQHF
d_gene: TRBD2; v_gene: TRBV2; abundance: -; j_gene: TRBJ2-1; CDR3nt: TGTGCCAGCAGTGGGACTAGCGGGCCGCAGTTCTTC; CDR3aa: CASSGTSGPQFF
d_gene: -; v_gene: TRBV24-1; abundance: -; j_gene: TRBJ2-6; CDR3nt: TGTGCCACCAGTGATTCCGGGACTGGGGCCAACGTCCTGACTTTC; CDR3aa: CATSDSGTGANVLTF
d_gene: TRBD1; v_gene: TRBV2; abundance: -; j_gene: TRBJ2-3; CDR3nt: TGTGCCAGCCGGACAGGGGGCACAGATACGCAGTATTTT; CDR3aa: CASRTGGTDTQYF
d_gene: -; v_gene: TRBV7-9; abundance: -; j_gene: TRBJ2-5; CDR3nt: TGTGCCAGCAGCTTAGTTTCAGTGAGTGGACATATCTTAGAGACCCAGTACTTC; CDR3aa: CASSLVSVSGHILETQYF
d_gene: -; v_gene: TRBV7-9; abundance: -; j_gene: TRBJ1-1; CDR3nt: TGTGCCAGCAGCTCTTCAGGGGCGCGAGGTTTCTTT; CDR3aa: CASSSSGARGFF
d_gene: TRBD2; v_gene: TRBV5-1; abundance: -; j_gene: TRBJ2-1; CDR3nt: TGCGCCAGCACGGGTAGCGGGACTAACTCCTACAATGAGCAGTTCTTC; CDR3aa: CASTGSGTNSYNEQFF
d_gene: TRBD1; v_gene: TRBV6-5; abundance: -; j_gene: TRBJ2-5; CDR3nt: TGTGCCACCCAGGGGACAGCTTTCGGCGAGACCCAGTACTTC; CDR3aa: CATQGTAFGETQYF
d_gene: -; v_gene: TRBV5-6; abundance: -; j_gene: TRBJ2-3; CDR3nt: TGTGCCAGCAGCTTGGCCGGGGGAGGCCGCGAATATTTT; CDR3aa: CASSLAGGGREYF
d_gene: TRBD1; v_gene: TRBV6-5; abundance: -; j_gene: TRBJ1-2; CDR3nt: TGTGCCAGCGGGGGACAGAACTATGGCTACACCTTC; CDR3aa: CASGGQNYGYTF
d_gene: -; v_gene: TRBV5-4; abundance: few; j_gene: TRBJ2-3; CDR3nt: TGTGCCAGCAGCCCCAGGAGGGCAGATACGCAGTATTTT; CDR3aa: CASSPRRADTQYF
d_gene: TRBD1; v_gene: TRBV11-2; abundance: -; j_gene: TRBJ2-3; CDR3nt: TGTGCCAGCAGCTTGGACAGGGCTGATACGCAGTATTTT; CDR3aa: CASSLDRADTQYF
d_gene: TRBD2; v_gene: TRBV19; abundance: -; j_gene: TRBJ2-1; CDR3nt: TGTGCCAGTAGTTCACGGACTAGCGGGAGGGCCTCCTACAATGAGCAGTTCTTC; CDR3aa: CASSSRTSGRASYNEQFF
d_gene: TRBD1; v_gene: TRBV29-1; abundance: -; j_gene: TRBJ1-1; CDR3nt: TGCAGCGTTCAGGGGGCCGCTGAAGCTTTCTTT; CDR3aa: CSVQGAAEAFF
d_gene: TRBD2; v_gene: TRBV6-5; abundance: -; j_gene: TRBJ2-4; CDR3nt: TGTGCCAGCAGTTACCAGCGGGAGTCAAAAAACATTCAGTACTTC; CDR3aa: CASSYQRESKNIQYF
d_gene: -; v_gene: TRBV6-1; abundance: -; j_gene: TRBJ2-5; CDR3nt: TGTGCCAGCACCACGGGTTTCCAAGAGACCCAGTACTTC; CDR3aa: CASTTGFQETQYF
d_gene: -; v_gene: TRBV7-8; abundance: few; j_gene: TRBJ2-5; CDR3nt: TGTGCCAGCAGCTATCGAGGAGAGACCCAGTACTTC; CDR3aa: CASSYRGETQYF
d_gene: -; v_gene: TRBV29-1; abundance: -; j_gene: TRBJ2-2; CDR3nt: TGCAGCGTTGATTTGTGGCAGGGGAAAGAAGCCGGGGAGCTGTTTTTT; CDR3aa: CSVDLWQGKEAGELFF
d_gene: -; v_gene: TRBV19; abundance: -; j_gene: TRBJ2-5; CDR3nt: TGTGCCAGTAGTATATCGGGGTTGATCGTGACCCAGTACTTC; CDR3aa: CASSISGLIVTQYF
d_gene: TRBD1; v_gene: TRBV19; abundance: -; j_gene: TRBJ1-5; CDR3nt: TGTGCCAGTAGCCACCGGGACAGGGGGCTTCAGCCCCAGCATTTT; CDR3aa: CASSHRDRGLQPQHF
d_gene: -; v_gene: TRBV5-1; abundance: -; j_gene: TRBJ1-4; CDR3nt: TGCGCCAGCAGCTTGGTCCCGGGGATTGCGGATGAAAAACTGTTTTTT; CDR3aa: CASSLVPGIADEKLFF
d_gene: TRBD2; v_gene: TRBV19; abundance: -; j_gene: TRBJ2-1; CDR3nt: TGTGCCAGTAGTCTAGCGGGGAATGAGCAGTTCTTC; CDR3aa: CASSLAGNEQFF
d_gene: -; v_gene: TRBV5-1; abundance: -; j_gene: TRBJ2-2; CDR3nt: TGCGCCAGCAGTCGGACAGCAGCCGGGGAGCTGTTTTTT; CDR3aa: CASSRTAAGELFF
d_gene: TRBD1; v_gene: TRBV5-1; abundance: -; j_gene: TRBJ2-2; CDR3nt: TGCGCCAGCAGCCCCCGATCCGGGACAGGGTCTGTCGGGGAGCTGTTTTTT; CDR3aa: CASSPRSGTGSVGELFF
d_gene: TRBD2; v_gene: TRBV12-5; abundance: -; j_gene: TRBJ2-1; CDR3nt: TGTGCTAGTGGTTTGGGGTCTAGCGGGATCAATGAGCAGTTCTTC; CDR3aa: CASGLGSSGINEQFF
d_gene: -; v_gene: TRBV27; abundance: -; j_gene: TRBJ2-5; CDR3nt: TGTGCCAGCAGTTTAAGGCTAGCTGGGGAGACCCAGTACTTC; CDR3aa: CASSLRLAGETQYF
d_gene: TRBD2; v_gene: TRBV9; abundance: -; j_gene: TRBJ2-3; CDR3nt: TGTGCCAGCAGTTTAGCGGGAGTGGTAGATACGCAGTATTTT; CDR3aa: CASSLAGVVDTQYF
d_gene: -; v_gene: TRBV5-1; abundance: -; j_gene: TRBJ2-2; CDR3nt: TGCGCCAGCAGCCCTAGACCGGAAAACACCGGGGAGCTGTTTTTT; CDR3aa: CASSPRPENTGELFF
d_gene: -; v_gene: TRBV19; abundance: once; j_gene: TRBJ2-1; CDR3nt: TGTGCCAGTAGTACGGGAGAGACAGTCTACAATGAGCAGTTCTTC; CDR3aa: CASSTGETVYNEQFF
d_gene: -; v_gene: TRBV23-1; abundance: -; j_gene: TRBJ1-5; CDR3nt: TGCGCCAGCAGCCCGGCCCCAAGCGGCAATCAGCCCCAGCATTTT; CDR3aa: CASSPAPSGNQPQHF
d_gene: TRBD2; v_gene: TRBV7-2; abundance: -; j_gene: TRBJ2-1; CDR3nt: TGTGCCAGCAGCTTAAGGGCTAGCGGGAGATACAATGAGCAGTTCTTC; CDR3aa: CASSLRASGRYNEQFF
d_gene: -; v_gene: TRBV10-1; abundance: -; j_gene: TRBJ1-4; CDR3nt: TGCGCCAGCAGTGATGGGGGGACTAATGAAAAACTGTTTTTT; CDR3aa: CASSDGGTNEKLFF
d_gene: -; v_gene: TRBV27; abundance: -; j_gene: TRBJ1-5; CDR3nt: TGTGCCAGCAGTTTATCGTCCGGTAATAGCAATCAGCCCCAGCATTTT; CDR3aa: CASSLSSGNSNQPQHF
d_gene: TRBD1; v_gene: TRBV24-1; abundance: once; j_gene: TRBJ2-5; CDR3nt: TGTGCCACCAGTGAGTCAACAGGGGGCCTGGGAGAGACCCAGTACTTC; CDR3aa: CATSESTGGLGETQYF
d_gene: -; v_gene: TRBV5-1; abundance: -; j_gene: TRBJ1-2; CDR3nt: TGCGCCAGCAGCTTGGAGAGCTTGAGTGGCTACACCTTC; CDR3aa: CASSLESLSGYTF
d_gene: TRBD1; v_gene: TRBV19; abundance: -; j_gene: TRBJ2-1; CDR3nt: TGTGCCAGTAGTATAGGGTATCAGGGGGTGGGGAATGAGCAGTTCTTC; CDR3aa: CASSIGYQGVGNEQFF
d_gene: TRBD1; v_gene: TRBV7-2; abundance: -; j_gene: TRBJ1-4; CDR3nt: TGTGCCAGCAGCTCAGGGGGGACTAATGAAAAACTGTTTTTT; CDR3aa: CASSSGGTNEKLFF
d_gene: TRBD1; v_gene: TRBV7-8; abundance: -; j_gene: TRBJ1-5; CDR3nt: TGTGCCAGCAGCCCCACAGGGGCGGTGAGCAATCAGCCCCAGCATTTT; CDR3aa: CASSPTGAVSNQPQHF
d_gene: -; v_gene: TRBV5-6; abundance: -; j_gene: TRBJ2-5; CDR3nt: TGTGCCAGCAGCTTGGCCGGGGAGACCCAGTACTTC; CDR3aa: CASSLAGETQYF
d_gene: -; v_gene: TRBV2; abundance: few; j_gene: TRBJ1-3; CDR3nt: TGTGCCAGCAGTATAAGAAACACCATATATTTT; CDR3aa: CASSIRNTIYF
d_gene: -; v_gene: TRBV27; abundance: -; j_gene: TRBJ1-3; CDR3nt: TGTGCCAGCAGTTTACGATACCCGGGGTACTCTGGAAACACCATATATTTT; CDR3aa: CASSLRYPGYSGNTIYF
d_gene: -; v_gene: TRBV2; abundance: -; j_gene: TRBJ1-6; CDR3nt: TGTGCCAGCACCACGGACAGCTCACCCCTCCACTTT; CDR3aa: CASTTDSSPLHF
d_gene: -; v_gene: TRBV18; abundance: -; j_gene: TRBJ2-1; CDR3nt: TGTGCCAGCTCACCGTCCATCTCCTACAATGAGCAGTTCTTC; CDR3aa: CASSPSISYNEQFF
d_gene: -; v_gene: TRBV6-5; abundance: few; j_gene: TRBJ1-1; CDR3nt: TGTGCCAGCAGTAACGGACAGAAAGCTTTCTTT; CDR3aa: CASSNGQKAFF
d_gene: TRBD1; v_gene: TRBV5-4; abundance: -; j_gene: TRBJ2-5; CDR3nt: TGTGCCAGCAGCTCTGGACAGGGGCCTTACTTC; CDR3aa: CASSSGQGPYF
d_gene: -; v_gene: TRBV2; abundance: -; j_gene: TRBJ1-1; CDR3nt: TGTGCCAGCAGTGAAGGGGCAGCAGCTTTCTTT; CDR3aa: CASSEGAAAFF
d_gene: TRBD2; v_gene: TRBV24-1; abundance: -; j_gene: TRBJ2-1; CDR3nt: TGTGCCACCGGGATGGGCGGGGGAATCAATGAGCAGTTCTTC; CDR3aa: CATGMGGGINEQFF
d_gene: -; v_gene: TRBV11-2; abundance: -; j_gene: TRBJ2-6; CDR3nt: TGTGCCAGCAGCTTAGATCAACAGGCTGGGGCCAACGTCCTGACTTTC; CDR3aa: CASSLDQQAGANVLTF
d_gene: -; v_gene: TRBV11-3; abundance: -; j_gene: TRBJ2-2; CDR3nt: TGTGCCAGCAGCTTAAGTTGGGGCAGGGAGGACACCGGGGAGCTGTTTTTT; CDR3aa: CASSLSWGREDTGELFF
d_gene: TRBD1; v_gene: TRBV30; abundance: few; j_gene: TRBJ1-5; CDR3nt: TGTGCCTGGACCACGACAGGGGGTATTGGAAGTCAGCCCCAGCATTTT; CDR3aa: CAWTTTGGIGSQPQHF
d_gene: TRBD2; v_gene: TRBV5-4; abundance: -; j_gene: TRBJ2-1; CDR3nt: TGTGCCAGCAGCGGGACTAGCGGGCCATACAATGAGCAGTTCTTC; CDR3aa: CASSGTSGPYNEQFF